A single sample gave rise to the 18 T cell receptor beta chains below, sequenced in a study of cytomegalovirus exposure and HLA in healthy donors. The study ran its PCR with 60 Vbeta and 13 Jbeta primers. Data came from immunoSEQ multiplex PCR; TCRdb stores just in-frame clones and leaves some out. The data hold fewer than 100,000 clones, with roughly 80% observed a single time. Sequenced material: PBMCs. The receptors were gathered from a man aged 40-55 years in good health and CMV-seronegative.

The rearrangement uses TRBV5-1 and TRBJ1-2; D is undetermined. The CDR3 has 13 amino acids. Germline CDR1 is SGHRS and CDR2 is YFSETQ. V was shortened by 0 bases and J by 5 bases, with 8 bases between the two germline ends. In DNA, the CDR3 is TGCGCCAGCAGCTTGGCCGGCGGGTATGGCTACACCTTC. This translates into CASSLAGGYGYTF.

The gene calls are TRBV5-1 and TRBJ1-2; no definite D call. Germline assignment: CDR1 SGHRS and CDR2 YFSETQ. The CDR3 covers 13 residues. V was pared by 3 bases and J by 1 base, with 7 bases between. CDR3 bases: TGCGCCAGCAGCTCCCAGATTAACTATGGCTACACCTTC. Its protein product is CASSSQINYGYTF.

The chain employs TRBV7-6 and TRBJ2-2; D perhaps matches TRBD2 (5 bases). CDR1 and CDR2 (germline): SGHVS, FNYEAQ. The CDR3 runs to 15 residues. V lost 3 bases to trimming and J lost 4 bases, with 12 bases between them. CDR3 loop: CASSFPGSGTGELFF. The CDR3 nucleotides read TGTGCCAGCAGCTTTCCGGGGTCGGGCACCGGGGAGCTGTTTTTT.

This sequence joins TRBV9 and TRBJ2-3; 14 nucleotides line up with TRBD2. Germline lookup yields CDR1 SGDLS and CDR2 YYNGEE. CDR3 length: 17 amino acids. Trimming at V came to 4 bases and at J to 3 bases, leaving 7 bases not matched to a gene. Written as DNA, the CDR3 is TGTGCCAGCAGCCTCCAGACTAGCGGGGGGGCGACAGATACGCAGTATTTT. As protein: CASSLQTSGGATDTQYF.

The chain couples TRBV7-9 to TRBJ1-2; 7 nucleotides agree with TRBD1. The germline V gene encodes CDR1 SEHNR and CDR2 FQNEAQ (reference sequence). This CDR3 has 15 residues. Trimming removed 2 bases from V and 2 bases from J; junction bases left unmatched: 5. The CDR3 loop reads CASSLPGGGNYGYTF. CDR3 nucleotides: TGTGCCAGCAGCTTACCAGGGGGTGGAAACTATGGCTACACCTTC.

The J gene is TRBJ2-7, the V gene TRBV6-5; 8 bases are a match to TRBD1. The CDR3 length is 15 residues. V shed 6 bases, J shed 7 bases, and the junction held 14 bases outside the gene matches. Germline-derived CDR1 and CDR2 are MNHEY and SVGAGI. The CDR3 spells CASRIIDRGHLEQYF. DNA for the CDR3: TGTGCCAGCAGGATAATCGACAGGGGCCACTTAGAGCAGTACTTC.

The CDR3 DNA sequence: TGTGCCAGCAACTCCCTGAAAGAGACCCAGTACTTC. Protein: CASNSLKETQYF. The gene calls are TRBV28 and TRBJ2-5; no clear D. The V gene lost 7 bases and the J gene lost 3 bases, with 9 bases spanning the gap. The CDR3 length is 12 residues. CDR1 and CDR2 from the germline V gene are MDHEN and SYDVKM.

This clone has a handful of counts. A much larger clone lies a single base off, so this may be a read error. V gene TRBV4-3 combines with J gene TRBJ2-3; TRBD2 matches at 8 bases. Germline values: CDR1 LGHNA, CDR2 YSLEER. This CDR3 contains 17 residues. J was trimmed by 4 bases and V by 1 base; bases with no gene match: 10. CDR3 loop: CASSQAGSGKGSDTQYF. As DNA, the CDR3 is TGCGCCAGCAGCCAAGCAGGTAGCGGGAAGGGGTCAGATACGCAGTATTTT.

This clone has more than one count but fewer than ten. The chain joins TRBV28 to TRBJ1-2; 7 positions match TRBD1. Unmatched junction bases numbered 6, after V lost 1 base and J lost 4 bases. Germline CDR1 is MDHEN and CDR2 is SYDVKM. The CDR3 runs 15 residues. This chain's CDR3 is CASSLLQGDVYGYTF. Here the CDR3 DNA reads TGTGCCAGCAGTTTATTGCAGGGGGACGTCTATGGCTACACCTTC.

The gene calls are TRBV7-6 and TRBJ2-7; 9 nucleotides agree with TRBD1. V was clipped by 1 base and J by 3 bases; unmatched bases: 4. CDR1 and CDR2 (germline): SGHVS, FNYEAQ. This CDR3 region has 15 residues. The CDR3 DNA reads as TGTGCCAGCAGCTTAGGAACAGGGGGCCTCTACGAGCAGTACTTC. Amino acid sequence: CASSLGTGGLYEQYF.

The chain is built from TRBV30 and TRBJ1-2; D unclear. The germline V and J ends were trimmed by 1 base and 4 bases, with 13 bases remaining between them. The CDR3 consists of 14 residues. Germline values: CDR1 GTSNPN, CDR2 SVGIG (reference sequence). The CDR3 spells CAWSESPSGYGYTF. CDR3 coding DNA: TGTGCCTGGAGTGAGAGTCCATCCGGCTATGGCTACACCTTC. Drawing the rest from reference TRBV30 and TRBJ1-2, the complete variable domain is SQTIHQWPATLVQPVGSPLSLECTVEGTSNPNLYWYRQAAGRGLQLLFYSVGIGQISSEVPQNLSASRPQDRQFILSSKKLLLSDSGFYLCAWSESPSGYGYTFGSGTRLTVV.

This rearrangement joins TRBV6-6 to TRBJ2-1, with 9 positions matching TRBD1. Germline assignment: CDR1 MNHNY and CDR2 SVGAGI (reference sequence). J gave up 5 bases and V 6 bases, and 8 bases lay outside the gene matches. This CDR3 comprises 15 residues. The CDR3, as DNA: TGTGCCAGCAGCAGGGGACAGGGTGGGCACAATGAGCAGTTCTTC. It specifies CASSRGQGGHNEQFF.

The chain is built from TRBV7-9 and TRBJ2-1; possibly TRBD2 for D (6 bases). This CDR3 comprises 15 residues. V lost 1 base to trimming and J lost 9 bases, with 16 bases between them. Germline assignment: CDR1 SEHNR and CDR2 FQNEAQ (reference sequence). The CDR3 spells CASSLVFGGAGEQFF. CDR3 coding DNA: TGTGCCAGCAGCTTAGTCTTCGGAGGGGCGGGTGAGCAGTTCTTC.

This clone has just one count. The CDR3 nucleotides read TGTGCCAGCAGTTACTCAGGGGTCGAGCAGTACTTC. It is translated as CASSYSGVEQYF. The chain combines TRBV6-5 with TRBJ2-7; maybe TRBD1 (5 bases). The CDR3 is 12 amino acids. Trimming took off 0 bases at V and 6 bases at J, with 6 bases between the two ends. In germline, CDR1 is MNHEY, CDR2 SVGAGI.

This clone is a singleton in its sample. J is TRBJ2-1 and V is TRBV7-6; 12 bases line up with TRBD2. Germline assignment: CDR1 SGHVS and CDR2 FNYEAQ. CDR3 size: 16 residues. With 5 bases clipped from V and 3 bases from J, the junction kept 5 bases outside the gene matches. The CDR3 coding sequence is TGTGCCAGCAGCGCTAGCGGGGGGGAGATCTACAATGAGCAGTTCTTC. Translated, it gives CASSASGGEIYNEQFF.

The rearrangement joins TRBV5-6 to TRBJ1-6, with D possibly TRBD1 on 5 matching bases. Trimming took 0 bases from V and 14 from J, leaving 15 bases between them. The CDR3 extends over 14 amino acids. The V gene's germline CDR1 is SGHDT and CDR2 YYEEEE. The DNA of the CDR3 is TGTGCCAGCAGCTTGGACAAGGGGCATTCGACCCTCCACTTT. It is translated as CASSLDKGHSTLHF.

The V and J genes are TRBV29-1 and TRBJ2-5, with 8 bases that match TRBD2. Germline values: CDR1 SQVTM, CDR2 ANQGSEA. V gave up 3 bases and J gave up 3 bases; unmatched junction bases: 0. The CDR3 runs 12 residues. The CDR3 loop is CSVDGGEETQYF. CDR3 DNA sequence: TGCAGCGTTGACGGGGGGGAAGAGACCCAGTACTTC.

The J gene is TRBJ2-4, the V gene TRBV11-2; weak D call: TRBD1 (6 bases). From germline, CDR1 is SGHAT and CDR2 FQNNGV. The CDR3 extends over 15 amino acids. V was pared by 7 bases and J by 0 bases, with 13 bases between. The CDR3 coding sequence is TGTGCCAGCACCCAGGACAGCCTAGCCAAAAACATTCAGTACTTC. Its protein is CASTQDSLAKNIQYF.